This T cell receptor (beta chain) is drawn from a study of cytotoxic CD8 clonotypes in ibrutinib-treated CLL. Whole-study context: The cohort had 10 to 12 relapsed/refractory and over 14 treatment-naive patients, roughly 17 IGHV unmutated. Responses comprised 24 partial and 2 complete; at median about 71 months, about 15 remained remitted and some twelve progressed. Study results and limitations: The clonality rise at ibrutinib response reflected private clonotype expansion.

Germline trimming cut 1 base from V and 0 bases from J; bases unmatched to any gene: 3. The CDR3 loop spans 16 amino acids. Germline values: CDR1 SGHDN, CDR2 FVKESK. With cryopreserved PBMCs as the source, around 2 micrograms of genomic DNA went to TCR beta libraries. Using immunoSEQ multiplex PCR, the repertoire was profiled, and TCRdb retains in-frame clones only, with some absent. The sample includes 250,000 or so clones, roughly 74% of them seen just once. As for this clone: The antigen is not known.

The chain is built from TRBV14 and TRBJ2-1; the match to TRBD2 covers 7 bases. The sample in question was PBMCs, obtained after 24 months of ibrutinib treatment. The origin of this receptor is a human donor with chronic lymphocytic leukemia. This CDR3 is CASSQAGGSSYNEQFF. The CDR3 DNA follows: TGTGCCAGCAGCCAAGCGGGAGGAAGCTCCTACAATGAGCAGTTCTTC.